Listed below are T cell receptor beta chains from one sample, sequenced in a study of shared clonotypes between healthy human individuals. The repertoire was sequenced with immunoSEQ multiplex PCR; TCRdb's copy has only in-frame clones and lacks some. This table holds some 800,000 clones, roughly 92% found once. What was sequenced was naive CD8+ T cells sorted from blood. The receptors stem from a man younger than 45 in good health. The CDR3 runs from the conserved cysteine through the conserved F or W. Fields, in order: clone size, J gene, V gene, D gene, CDR3 protein, CDR3 DNA. The D gene is left open where the match is weak. The size field is filled for only some rows; it gives once, few, many or a size class.

size: .
J: TRBJ2-7
V: TRBV11-2
D: TRBD1
CDR3: CASSLQGDSYEQYF
DNA: TGTGCCAGCAGCTTACAGGGGGACTCCTACGAGCAGTACTTC

size: .
J: TRBJ2-7
V: TRBV4-1
D: .
CDR3: CASSQAEFGDEQYF
DNA: TGCGCCAGCAGCCAAGCTGAGTTCGGAGACGAGCAGTACTTC

size: .
J: TRBJ2-5
V: TRBV7-6
D: .
CDR3: CASSLVPAGTQYF
DNA: TGTGCCAGCAGCTTAGTACCCGCGGGGACCCAGTACTTC

size: .
J: TRBJ1-1
V: TRBV28
D: .
CDR3: CASRYEGEAFF
DNA: TGTGCCAGCAGGTATGAGGGTGAAGCTTTCTTT

size: .
J: TRBJ1-4
V: TRBV28
D: TRBD1
CDR3: CASSFLQGAPNEKLFF
DNA: TGTGCCAGCAGTTTTCTACAGGGGGCGCCTAATGAAAAACTGTTTTTT

size: .
J: TRBJ2-3
V: TRBV5-1
D: .
CDR3: CASLGEGAADTQYF
DNA: TGCGCCAGCTTGGGGGAGGGGGCGGCAGATACGCAGTATTTT

size: .
J: TRBJ2-1
V: TRBV1
D: .
CDR3: CTSSHNLWARRFF
DNA: TGCACCAGCAGCCATAACCTCTGGGCTCGGCGGTTCTTC

size: .
J: TRBJ2-1
V: TRBV7-2
D: .
CDR3: CASSLGQGAYEQFF
DNA: TGTGCCAGCAGCCTCGGACAAGGGGCATATGAGCAGTTCTTC

size: .
J: TRBJ1-2
V: TRBV7-3
D: .
CDR3: CASSLSPRTELGPNYGYTF
DNA: TGTGCCAGCAGCTTATCCCCAAGGACAGAGCTGGGGCCTAACTATGGCTACACCTTC

size: .
J: TRBJ2-5
V: TRBV5-1
D: .
CDR3: CASSYRHPGETQYF
DNA: TGCGCCAGCAGCTACCGGCACCCCGGTGAGACCCAGTACTTC

size: .
J: TRBJ2-7
V: TRBV6-1
D: .
CDR3: CASSEDPPNRYEQYF
DNA: TGTGCCAGCAGTGAAGACCCTCCGAATCGCTACGAGCAGTACTTC

size: .
J: TRBJ2-7
V: TRBV28
D: .
CDR3: CASSFSLGYEQYF
DNA: TGTGCCAGCAGTTTCTCCCTGGGGTACGAGCAGTACTTC

size: .
J: TRBJ2-2
V: TRBV7-2
D: TRBD2
CDR3: CASSLGLAGTNTGELFF
DNA: TGTGCCAGCAGCCTGGGACTAGCGGGAACGAACACCGGGGAGCTGTTTTTT

size: .
J: TRBJ2-3
V: TRBV29-1
D: TRBD2
CDR3: CSVDTSGRDPSGDTQYF
DNA: TGCAGCGTTGATACGAGCGGGAGGGACCCCTCAGGAGATACGCAGTATTTT

size: .
J: TRBJ2-1
V: TRBV11-2
D: .
CDR3: CASSSQGFGNEQFF
DNA: TGTGCCAGCAGCTCACAGGGTTTTGGCAATGAGCAGTTCTTC

size: .
J: TRBJ2-2
V: TRBV5-1
D: .
CDR3: CASSPHRDASTGELFF
DNA: TGCGCCAGCAGCCCTCACCGGGACGCCTCCACCGGGGAGCTGTTTTTT

size: .
J: TRBJ2-1
V: TRBV19
D: .
CDR3: CASSIGQNSYNEQFF
DNA: TGTGCCAGTAGTATTGGGCAGAACTCCTACAATGAGCAGTTCTTC

size: .
J: TRBJ2-7
V: TRBV7-6
D: .
CDR3: CASSFGPDEQYF
DNA: TGTGCCAGCAGCTTTGGCCCGGACGAGCAGTACTTC

size: few
J: TRBJ2-5
V: TRBV11-2
D: .
CDR3: CASRARYSEETQYF
DNA: TGTGCCAGCAGGGCAAGATACTCGGAAGAGACCCAGTACTTC

size: .
J: TRBJ2-1
V: TRBV4-1
D: TRBD2
CDR3: CASSHRLAGVYNEQFF
DNA: TGCGCCAGCAGCCATCGACTAGCGGGAGTCTACAATGAGCAGTTCTTC

size: .
J: TRBJ2-3
V: TRBV7-2
D: TRBD2
CDR3: CASIPGLAGDTQYF
DNA: TGTGCCAGCATTCCGGGACTAGCGGGAGATACGCAGTATTTT

size: once
J: TRBJ2-3
V: TRBV29-1
D: .
CDR3: CSVELRFGGVIHLDTQYF
DNA: TGCAGCGTTGAACTCCGGTTCGGAGGGGTTATTCATTTAGATACGCAGTATTTT

size: .
J: TRBJ2-7
V: TRBV27
D: TRBD1
CDR3: CASSRTGTGTYEQYF
DNA: TGTGCCAGCAGCCGTACCGGGACAGGGACCTACGAGCAGTACTTC

size: .
J: TRBJ2-7
V: TRBV21-1
D: .
CDR3: CASRGEAGIRSSYEQYF
DNA: TGTGCCAGCAGGGGGGAAGCGGGAATAAGGTCGAGCTACGAGCAGTACTTC

size: .
J: TRBJ1-1
V: TRBV4-2
D: .
CDR3: CASSQDETGGDTEAFF
DNA: TGTGCCAGCAGCCAAGATGAGACGGGAGGAGACACTGAAGCTTTCTTT

size: .
J: TRBJ1-2
V: TRBV30
D: .
CDR3: CAWTGFQGASYGYTF
DNA: TGTGCCTGGACTGGGTTTCAGGGAGCGAGCTATGGCTACACCTTC

size: .
J: TRBJ2-1
V: TRBV6-9
D: TRBD2
CDR3: CASSVTDSGTNEQFF
DNA: TGTGCCAGCAGCGTCACGGATAGCGGGACCAATGAGCAGTTCTTC

size: .
J: TRBJ2-6
V: TRBV5-8
D: .
CDR3: CASSPHPGGANVLTF
DNA: TGTGCCAGCAGCCCCCACCCTGGGGGGGCCAACGTCCTGACTTTC

size: .
J: TRBJ2-2
V: TRBV5-4
D: TRBD2
CDR3: CASSQPGASGLTGELFF
DNA: TGTGCCAGCAGCCAACCAGGGGCTAGCGGGCTCACCGGGGAGCTGTTTTTT

size: .
J: TRBJ2-7
V: TRBV15
D: .
CDR3: CATSKVGEQYF
DNA: TGTGCCACCAGCAAAGTCGGTGAGCAGTACTTC

size: .
J: TRBJ1-2
V: TRBV11-2
D: .
CDR3: CASSLESSGVYGYTF
DNA: TGTGCCAGCAGCTTAGAATCGTCCGGAGTCTATGGCTACACCTTC

size: .
J: TRBJ2-1
V: TRBV27
D: .
CDR3: CASSLRGRESSNEQFF
DNA: TGTGCCAGCAGTTTACGGGGGCGGGAGTCGTCGAATGAGCAGTTCTTC

size: .
J: TRBJ2-1
V: TRBV9
D: .
CDR3: CASSRSSGEQFF
DNA: TGTGCCAGCAGCAGAAGCTCGGGTGAGCAGTTCTTC

size: .
J: TRBJ2-7
V: TRBV5-5
D: TRBD1
CDR3: CASSFHRGSYEQYF
DNA: TGTGCCAGCAGCTTCCACAGGGGCTCCTACGAGCAGTACTTC

size: .
J: TRBJ2-1
V: TRBV11-2
D: .
CDR3: CASSLDGGLNEQFF
DNA: TGTGCCAGCAGCTTAGATGGTGGCCTCAATGAGCAGTTCTTC

size: .
J: TRBJ2-1
V: TRBV19
D: TRBD2
CDR3: CASSSLAGGLNEQFF
DNA: TGTGCCAGTAGTTCTCTAGCGGGAGGGTTAAATGAGCAGTTCTTC

size: .
J: TRBJ2-3
V: TRBV4-3
D: .
CDR3: CASSPLGGIYTDTQYF
DNA: TGCGCCAGCAGCCCCCTGGGTGGGATTTACACAGATACGCAGTATTTT

size: .
J: TRBJ2-1
V: TRBV5-8
D: TRBD2
CDR3: CASTWGLAGDNEQFF
DNA: TGTGCCAGCACCTGGGGGCTAGCGGGGGACAATGAGCAGTTCTTC

size: .
J: TRBJ2-7
V: TRBV5-4
D: TRBD2
CDR3: CASSLEAGGYEQYF
DNA: TGTGCCAGCAGCTTGGAAGCGGGGGGGTACGAGCAGTACTTC

size: .
J: TRBJ2-1
V: TRBV28
D: .
CDR3: CASRIGQLNEQFF
DNA: TGTGCCAGCAGAATTGGACAGCTCAATGAGCAGTTCTTC

size: .
J: TRBJ2-7
V: TRBV5-1
D: TRBD2
CDR3: CASSPGTSFSYEQYF
DNA: TGCGCCAGCAGCCCAGGGACTAGCTTCTCCTACGAGCAGTACTTC

size: .
J: TRBJ2-1
V: TRBV27
D: TRBD2
CDR3: CASSGTAPDDSGSGGNEQFF
DNA: TGTGCCAGCAGTGGCACGGCCCCGGACGATAGCGGGAGTGGGGGCAATGAGCAGTTCTTC

size: .
J: TRBJ1-2
V: TRBV14
D: .
CDR3: CASSQDPFAASWGDYGYTF
DNA: TGTGCCAGCAGCCAAGATCCTTTCGCAGCGTCATGGGGGGACTATGGCTACACCTTC

size: .
J: TRBJ2-7
V: TRBV5-8
D: TRBD2
CDR3: CASRPLGLAGYEQYF
DNA: TGTGCCAGCAGACCCCTGGGACTAGCCGGCTACGAGCAGTACTTC

size: .
J: TRBJ1-5
V: TRBV6-5
D: .
CDR3: CASSYSRTNSNQPQHF
DNA: TGTGCCAGCAGTTACTCCAGGACAAATAGCAATCAGCCCCAGCATTTT

size: .
J: TRBJ1-3
V: TRBV7-6
D: .
CDR3: CASSGTVTSSGNTIYF
DNA: TGTGCCAGCAGCGGAACAGTAACGAGCTCTGGAAACACCATATATTTT

size: .
J: TRBJ2-7
V: TRBV19
D: TRBD1
CDR3: CASSSVEGAYRNEQYF
DNA: TGTGCCAGTAGTTCCGTAGAGGGGGCTTATCGGAACGAGCAGTACTTC

size: .
J: TRBJ1-4
V: TRBV30
D: TRBD1
CDR3: CAWSEKDRGLEKLFF
DNA: TGTGCCTGGAGTGAGAAAGACAGGGGGCTTGAAAAACTGTTTTTT

size: .
J: TRBJ2-7
V: TRBV18
D: TRBD1
CDR3: CASSPLGTGGSYEQYF
DNA: TGTGCCAGCTCACCACTAGGGACAGGGGGGTCCTACGAGCAGTACTTC

size: once
J: TRBJ2-1
V: TRBV6-4
D: .
CDR3: CASSEGGYNEQFF
DNA: TGTGCCAGCAGTGAAGGAGGGTACAATGAGCAGTTCTTC

size: once
J: TRBJ2-7
V: TRBV11-2
D: .
CDR3: CASSSPDTYYEQYF
DNA: TGTGCCAGCAGCTCGCCTGACACATACTACGAGCAGTACTTC

size: .
J: TRBJ2-2
V: TRBV7-3
D: TRBD2
CDR3: CASSLGLADPNTGELFF
DNA: TGTGCCAGCAGCTTGGGACTAGCGGACCCGAACACCGGGGAGCTGTTTTTT

size: .
J: TRBJ2-7
V: TRBV29-1
D: .
CDR3: CSVEVGEVYEQYF
DNA: TGCAGCGTTGAAGTGGGGGAAGTCTACGAGCAGTACTTC

size: .
J: TRBJ2-6
V: TRBV9
D: .
CDR3: CASSVGGLGANVLTF
DNA: TGTGCCAGCAGCGTAGGAGGGCTGGGGGCCAACGTCCTGACTTTC

size: .
J: TRBJ2-7
V: TRBV18
D: TRBD1
CDR3: CASSLSGQATYEQYF
DNA: TGTGCCAGCTCACTCTCAGGACAGGCTACCTACGAGCAGTACTTC

size: .
J: TRBJ1-4
V: TRBV15
D: .
CDR3: CATSKRGPNEKLFF
DNA: TGTGCCACCAGCAAGCGGGGTCCTAATGAAAAACTGTTTTTT

size: .
J: TRBJ2-3
V: TRBV4-3
D: .
CDR3: CASSQALLGGFGTDTQYF
DNA: TGCGCCAGCAGCCAAGCTTTACTTGGGGGTTTTGGCACAGATACGCAGTATTTT